A selection of T cell receptor beta chains follows, all from one sample in a study of blood T cell repertoires in COVID-19. Measured with immunoSEQ multiplex PCR; TCRdb has only the in-frame clones, and not every one. This repertoire shows under 400,000 clones, approximately 89% found once; its top ten account for less than 5%. Sequencing used peripheral blood. These receptor sequences come from a woman aged 55-69 years with COVID-19, enrolled during active disease. Both conserved end residues are part of each CDR3. A D gene is named only where the DNA matches it firmly. Clone sizes are given selectively: once, few, many, or a class where the clone is expanded.

>TRBV2|TRBJ1-4|TRBD1|NA
TGTGCCAGCAGTAAGGACAGGGGATCGTGGGAAAAACTGTTTTTT
CASSKDRGSWEKLFF
>TRBV28|TRBJ2-2|TRBD1|NA
TGTGCCAGCGGGGGGACAGGGGCCTACACCGGGGAGCTGTTTTTT
CASGGTGAYTGELFF
>TRBV19|TRBJ1-2|NA|once
TGTGCCAGTAGTATAGGGGCAGGGATGGGCTATGGCTACACCTTC
CASSIGAGMGYGYTF
>TRBV9|TRBJ1-3|NA|NA
TGTGCCAGCAGCGCCGGACTGGGCACAGACACCATATATTTT
CASSAGLGTDTIYF
>TRBV7-3|TRBJ2-1|NA|NA
TGTGCCAGCAGCTTAAACGGGGGTGGCTACAATGAGCAGTTCTTC
CASSLNGGGYNEQFF
>TRBV9|TRBJ2-7|NA|NA
TGTGCCAGCAGCGTAAGCCCACAGGGCGCTTGGGAGCAGTACTTC
CASSVSPQGAWEQYF
>TRBV6-5|TRBJ2-1|TRBD2|NA
TGTGCCAGCAGAAGAGCGGGGATGTATGAGCAGTTCTTC
CASRRAGMYEQFF
>TRBV30|TRBJ1-1|NA|NA
TGTGCCTGGAGTACCAGGGTTGAAGCTTTCTTT
CAWSTRVEAFF
>TRBV11-3|TRBJ2-1|TRBD1|NA
TGTGCCAGCAGCCCGGGGCAGGGGGCCGACAATGAGCAGTTCTTC
CASSPGQGADNEQFF
>TRBV5-1|TRBJ1-4|NA|NA
TGCGCCAGCAGGGAGGGGACTAATGAAAAACTGTTTTTT
CASREGTNEKLFF
>TRBV6-1|TRBJ2-2|TRBD2|NA
TGTGCCAGCAGTGAAAAATGGGGGGGAACCGGGGAGCTGTTTTTT
CASSEKWGGTGELFF
>TRBV6-1|TRBJ1-4|TRBD1|NA
TGTGCCAGCAGACCACAGGGGGCGATGGAAAAACTGTTTTTT
CASRPQGAMEKLFF
>TRBV11-2|TRBJ2-3|TRBD2|NA
TGTGCCAGCAGCTCCCGGGGGGGCCGAATAGATACGCAGTATTTT
CASSSRGGRIDTQYF